Sequencing of this T cell receptor beta chain was carried out in a study of blood T cell repertoires in COVID-19. Study-level information: Acute and convalescent COVID-19 specimens originated in the United States, Italy and Spain. The cDNA or gDNA used as material had been derived from T cells, B-cell-depleted T cells, or PBMCs.

In the source study's methods: Using reference gene primer amplification, nucleated cell counts were estimated. The repertoire was sequenced with immunoSEQ multiplex PCR; TCRdb's copy has only in-frame clones and lacks some. That table supplies the V and J calls and clone size; D and trimming were determined from the DNA. The repertoire consists of approximately 130,000 clones, with about four fifths occurring once and the leading ten covering 15% to 25%. The CDR3 totals 14 residues. The sample comprised peripheral blood. The J gene is TRBJ2-7, the V gene TRBV21-1; the table's D call TRBD1 went unverified against the DNA. TRBV21-1 is designated a pseudogene. This receptor was taken from a man aged 80 or over with acute or convalescent COVID-19. CDR3 coding DNA: TGTGCCAGCAGTTGGGACAGGGGGTACTACGAGCAGTACTTC. This encodes CASSWDRGYYEQYF.